The TCR beta chain under discussion was sequenced for a study of regulatory T cells in long-lasting Graves disease. Study background: Antithyroid drugs had been taken under 3 months by newly diagnosed Graves' patients. General study findings and limits: Thyroid tissue went unexamined; only peripheral blood was analyzed.

HTBI primers from iRepertoire and Arm-PCR of CDR3 regions yielded the TCR beta libraries. TCRdb independently ran MiXCR on the multiplex PCR reads; one entry per CDR3 protein. The sample shows hundreds of thousands of distinct CDR3 sequences, 15% to 20% of them seen only once. A remark on this clonotype: No antigen is known for it.

Time point noted: newly diagnosed GD, antithyroid drugs for less than 3 months. Making the TCR library involved RNA that had been extracted from PBMCs. These sequences were also reported in another study, on T cells in Graves' hyperthyroidism and ophthalmopathy.

Sequences were derived from peripheral blood mononuclear cells (PBMCs), sampled at new diagnosis, from a patient treated with antithyroid drugs. This receptor was obtained from a woman younger than 45 with Graves disease.

CDR3 nucleotides: TGTGCCAGCTCACCAGACCAGGGACTAATTGGGACCCAGTACTTC. Amino acid sequence: CASSPDQGLIGTQYF. The chain links TRBV18 to TRBJ2-5, with 7 bases aligning to TRBD2. CDR1 is KGHSH and CDR2 is LQKENI in the germline V gene. Unmatched junction bases numbered 10, after V lost 2 bases and J lost 7 bases. The CDR3 contains 15 residues.